This TCR beta chain stems from a study of blood T cell repertoires in COVID-19. Study as a whole: Sites across the United States, Italy and Spain contributed samples from acute and convalescent COVID-19. T cells, B-cell-depleted T cells, or PBMCs provided the cDNA or gDNA that served as material.

Germline V gene sequence: CDR1 LGHDT, CDR2 YNNKEL (reference sequence). The CDR3 runs to 15 residues. V lost 0 bases, J lost 6 bases, and 5 bases stayed unmatched. Repertoires were generated with immunoSEQ multiplex PCR, while TCRdb's copy carries only in-frame clones and drops some. The sample has about 240,000 clones; around 88% are singletons. The sample holds one count of this clone. Donors in Cohort 3 who had recovered were those with two negative PCRs, healthcare professional clearance, or resolution of their symptoms. This chain links TRBV3-1 (or the pseudogene TRBV3-2) with TRBJ1-2; 9 bases are shared with TRBD1. Sequenced: PBMCs or T cells enriched from blood (not recorded which). This receptor was identified in a young woman who had recovered from COVID-19. Here the CDR3 DNA reads TGTGCCAGCAGCCAAGATACCACAGGGGGCGATGGCTACACCTTC. The encoded protein is CASSQDTTGGDGYTF.